This entry lists 21 T cell receptor beta chains sequenced from one sample in a study of T cells in pancreatic ductal adenocarcinoma. Here immunoSEQ multiplex PCR was the method, and the copy in TCRdb shows in-frame clones only, minus some. The profile shows tens of thousands of clones, just over 90% of them singletons. No neoadjuvant therapy was given to the selected pancreatic ductal adenocarcinoma patients before their surgery. The sequenced material came from PBMCs. The receptor source for this set is a human donor with pancreatic ductal adenocarcinoma.

The J gene is TRBJ2-5, the V gene TRBV2, with TRBD2 identical over 8 bases. There are 16 residues in the CDR3. Germline CDR1 reads SNHLY; CDR2 reads FYNNEI. V lost 6 bases and J lost 4; bases outside the gene matches: 13. CDR3 DNA: TGTGCCAGCAGGGTTTCTGGGTTTGCGGGGGGAGAGACCCAGTACTTC. It specifies CASRVSGFAGGETQYF.

V is TRBV14 and J is TRBJ2-1, with TRBD2 identical over 11 bases. The CDR3 covers 15 residues. V lost 6 bases, J lost 3 bases, and 4 bases stayed unmatched. CDR1 and CDR2 (germline): SGHDN, FVKESK. The CDR3 coding sequence is TGTGCCAGCAGACATACTAGCGGGAGCTACAATGAGCAGTTCTTC. Its protein is CASRHTSGSYNEQFF.

The CDR3 sequence: CASSPKAGPYYGYTF. DNA of the CDR3: TGTGCCAGCAGCCCTAAGGCAGGTCCCTACTATGGCTACACCTTC. V usage is TRBV6-1 and J usage is TRBJ1-2; D gene ambiguous. Trimming removed 6 bases from V and 3 bases from J, with 17 bases in between. The CDR3 length is 15 residues. Germline lookup yields CDR1 MNHNS and CDR2 SASEGT.

The rearrangement uses TRBV6-5 and TRBJ1-5; D call uncertain. The CDR3 extends over 15 amino acids. Trimming took 0 bases from V and 0 from J, leaving 6 bases between them. Per germline, CDR1 MNHEY and CDR2 SVGAGI. In DNA, the CDR3 is TGTGCCAGCAGTTACTCGAAGTTTAGCAATCAGCCCCAGCATTTT. This gives the protein CASSYSKFSNQPQHF.

The genes are TRBV16 and TRBJ1-1, with 8 bases fitting TRBD1. Germline CDR1 KGHSY, CDR2 FQNENV. This CDR3 comprises 15 residues. V trimming: 4 bases; J trimming: 1 base; junction bases outside the gene matches: 5. The CDR3 loop reads CASSPFTGGNTEAFF. The DNA for the CDR3 is TGTGCCAGCAGCCCCTTTACAGGGGGGAACACTGAAGCTTTCTTT.

The chain has TRBV27 and TRBJ1-1; a weak D match, TRBD1 (5 bases). Germline CDR1 is MNHEY and CDR2 is SMNVEV (reference sequence). The CDR3 has 15 amino acids. Deletions cut 7 bases from V and 2 bases from J, with 17 bases between. The CDR3 coding sequence is TGTGCCAGCAAGATTCAGGGTTGGGGAAACACTGAAGCTTTCTTT. Its protein is CASKIQGWGNTEAFF.

The chain combines TRBV11-3 with TRBJ2-1; 8 bases line up with TRBD1. The CDR3 runs to 17 residues. Germline V gives CDR1 SGHNT, CDR2 YENEEA. The ends lost 1 base at V and 0 bases at J; junction bases unmatched: 5. The CDR3 is CASSLGSGTGSYNEQFF. Written as DNA, the CDR3 is TGTGCCAGCAGCTTAGGTTCGGGGACAGGCTCCTACAATGAGCAGTTCTTC.

CDR3 sequence reads: CASGPGSGTEQYF. In DNA, the CDR3 is TGTGCCAGCGGCCCGGGATCGGGGACCGAGCAGTACTTC. The gene calls are TRBV27 and TRBJ2-7; D possibly matches TRBD1 or TRBD2 (5 bases each). Germline CDR1 and CDR2: MNHEY and SMNVEV (reference sequence). Trimming left V 8 bases short and J 6 bases short, with 17 bases between. The CDR3 length is 13 residues.

The rearrangement links TRBV15 to TRBJ2-1; 10 bases map to TRBD2. V trimming: 2 bases; J trimming: 0 bases; junction bases outside the gene matches: 4. The germline gives CDR1 LNHNV, CDR2 YYDKDF (reference sequence). The CDR3 is 17 residues long. The CDR3, as DNA: TGTGCCACCAGCAGATGGGCTAGCGGGAGCTCCTACAATGAGCAGTTCTTC. Its translation: CATSRWASGSSYNEQFF.

The rearrangement joins TRBV28 to TRBJ1-2; D is perhaps TRBD1 (6 bases). From germline, CDR1 is MDHEN and CDR2 SYDVKM. This CDR3 has 14 amino acids. V was pared by 7 bases and J by 3 bases, with 15 bases between. The CDR3 protein is CASTPRGAYYGYTF. The CDR3 region has the DNA TGTGCCAGCACCCCTAGGGGGGCGTACTATGGCTACACCTTC.

This clone was counted between two and nine times. The CDR3 is CASSLQAGNTIYF. The CDR3 nucleotides are TGTGCCAGCAGTTTACAGGCTGGAAACACCATATATTTT. The chain is built from TRBV27 and TRBJ1-3; the D is unclear. Germline lookup yields CDR1 MNHEY and CDR2 SMNVEV (reference sequence). The CDR3 has 13 amino acids. Trimming stripped 2 bases from V and 2 bases from J, with 4 bases between.

This clone was found once. This chain links TRBV11-2 with TRBJ2-3, with 7 bases that match TRBD2. V dropped 1 base and J dropped 5; count of bases not matched to a gene: 6. The CDR3 contains 15 residues. Germline V gene data show CDR1 as SGHAT and CDR2 as FQNNGV. In nucleotides, the CDR3 is TGTGCCAGCAGCTTAGGCGGGAGACAAGTAGATACGCAGTATTTT. Translated: CASSLGGRQVDTQYF.

This clone was recorded only once. The V call is TRBV6-6, the J call TRBJ1-5, with 10 bases identical to TRBD1. The germline V gene encodes CDR1 MNHNY and CDR2 SVGAGI (reference sequence). This CDR3 is 15 amino acids long. The junction had 2 bases not matched to a gene; V was cut back by 2 bases and J by 4 bases. CDR3 bases: TGTGCCAGCAGTTACCGGGACAGGGGAAATCAGCCCCAGCATTTT. The encoded protein is CASSYRDRGNQPQHF.

The V and J genes are TRBV29-1 and TRBJ2-3; the match to TRBD2 covers 7 bases. CDR1 and CDR2 from the germline V gene are SQVTM and ANQGSEA. The junction had 7 bases not matched to a gene; V was cut back by 3 bases and J by 1 base. This CDR3 is built from 15 residues. CDR3 protein: CSVEGGTVGTDTQYF. The DNA of the CDR3 is TGCAGCGTTGAGGGAGGGACTGTCGGCACAGATACGCAGTATTTT.

This chain connects TRBV5-4 to TRBJ2-1; 7 positions match TRBD2. Germline V gene data show CDR1 as SGHNT and CDR2 as YYREEE (reference sequence). The CDR3 is made up of 16 amino acids. Trimming at V came to 0 bases and at J to 1 base, leaving 4 bases not matched to a gene. CDR3 DNA sequence: TGTGCCAGCAGCTTGGGGTCTAGCGGATCCTACAATGAGCAGTTCTTC. Amino acids: CASSLGSSGSYNEQFF. The full variable domain, with the rest looked up from reference TRBV5-4 and TRBJ2-1, is ETGVTQSPTHLIKTRGQQVTLRCSSQSGHNTVSWYQQALGQGPQFIFQYYREEENGRGNFPPRFSGLQFPNYSSELNVNALELDDSALYLCASSLGSSGSYNEQFFGPGTRLTVL.

CDR3 DNA: TGTGCCAGCAGCTTAGAGGGAGCGGGAGGGCCTAAGTACAATGAGCAGTTCTTC. This codes for CASSLEGAGGPKYNEQFF. J is TRBJ2-1 and V is TRBV13; 10 nucleotides match TRBD2. The CDR3 loop spans 18 amino acids. The junction had 10 bases not matched to a gene; V was cut back by 1 base and J by 4 bases. Germline V gene sequence: CDR1 PRHDT, CDR2 FYEKMQ (reference sequence).

CDR3 residues: CASSQERQILQETQYF. The CDR3 nucleotides read TGTGCCAGCAGCCAAGAAAGGCAGATCCTCCAAGAGACCCAGTACTTC. This chain links TRBV14 with TRBJ2-5, with unresolved D. The CDR3 is made up of 16 amino acids. Germline V lookup: CDR1 SGHDN, CDR2 FVKESK. The V gene lost 0 bases and the J gene lost 1 base, with 12 bases spanning the gap.

The V gene is TRBV6-6, the J gene TRBJ1-5, with TRBD1 matching over 7 bases. Germline V gene data show CDR1 as MNHNY and CDR2 as SVGAGI (reference sequence). The CDR3 spans 14 residues. The trim removed 6 bases at V and 4 bases at J, leaving 6 bases unmatched. DNA of the CDR3: TGTGCCAGCAGACTGACAGGGTCTAATCAGCCCCAGCATTTT. It specifies CASRLTGSNQPQHF.

The gene calls are TRBV6-5 and TRBJ1-5; maybe TRBD1 (5 bases). The CDR3 extends over 14 amino acids. From germline, CDR1 is MNHEY and CDR2 SVGAGI. With 10 bases removed from V and 0 bases from J, the gap between germline ends came to 13 bases. DNA for the CDR3: TGTGCCACCCGACTTGGGGGTAGCAATCAGCCCCAGCATTTT. As protein: CATRLGGSNQPQHF.

The CDR3 sequence is CASSLNPLMNEQYF. As DNA, the CDR3 is TGCGCCAGCAGCTTGAATCCTCTAATGAACGAGCAGTACTTC. The rearrangement joins TRBV5-1 to TRBJ2-7, with unresolved D. The CDR3 has 14 amino acids. Germline-derived CDR1 and CDR2 are SGHRS and YFSETQ. The V gene lost 1 base and the J gene lost 5 bases, with 13 bases spanning the gap.

The chain employs TRBV6-5 and TRBJ1-1; D remains unclear. There are 15 residues in the CDR3. The germline gives CDR1 MNHEY, CDR2 SVGAGI. Trimming left V 5 bases short and J 2 bases short, with 15 bases between. DNA of the CDR3: TGTGCCAGCAGTACCCACCACACAACAAACACTGAAGCTTTCTTT. Encoded protein: CASSTHHTTNTEAFF.